The 27 T cell receptor beta chains listed next were all sequenced from one sample in a study of T cells in Graves' hyperthyroidism and ophthalmopathy. Template material for amplifying TCR beta CDR3 regions consisted of RNA transcripts. The primer set for the first-round RT-PCR of the TCR CDR3 was HTBI. TCRdb re-called the multiplex PCR reads with MiXCR, one entry per CDR3 protein. The table shows some 500,000 distinct CDR3 sequences, with about 16% occurring only once. The source material was blood. The source is a woman in her 30s with Graves' ophthalmopathy.

In its sample, this clonotype was seen many times. This sequence joins TRBV12-3 or TRBV12-4 and TRBJ2-5; 7 bases align to TRBD1. V lost 6 bases to trimming and J lost 5 bases; unmatched junction nucleotides: 9. The CDR3 has 14 amino acids. The DNA of the CDR3 is TGTGCCAGCAGCTCCAGACAGGGACGTGAGACCCAGTACTTC. Protein: CASSSRQGRETQYF.

This clonotype was seen a few times. The rearrangement joins TRBV30 to TRBJ2-7; 9 bases map to TRBD1. The CDR3 spans 14 residues. CDR1 and CDR2 (germline): GTSNPN, SVGIG (reference sequence). Trimming took 2 bases from V and 5 from J; bases not matched to a gene: 7. This CDR3 is CAWSKGQGFNEQYF. CDR3 coding DNA: TGTGCCTGGAGTAAAGGACAGGGGTTCAACGAGCAGTACTTC.

The chain has TRBV13 and TRBJ2-7, with D uncertain. The germline CDR1 and CDR2 sequences are PRHDT and FYEKMQ (reference sequence). Between the trimmed V and J ends, which lost 2 bases and 4 bases, there was a span of 15 bases. This CDR3 spans 15 amino acids. CDR3 bases: TGTGCCAGCAGCTTATGGCGCCGTTCCCATTACGAGCAGTACTTC. It translates to CASSLWRRSHYEQYF.

This clonotype was picked up many times. The chain couples TRBV7-9 to TRBJ2-2; tentatively, D is TRBD2 (6 bases). The CDR3 runs 13 residues. Germline-derived CDR1 and CDR2 are SEHNR and FQNEAQ (reference sequence). V was shortened by 5 bases and J by 7 bases, with 11 bases between the two germline ends. CDR3 residues: CASSGGTSGELFF. In DNA form, the CDR3 reads TGTGCCAGCAGCGGGGGGACGAGCGGGGAGCTGTTTTTT.

The chain combines TRBV7-3 with TRBJ2-3, with D maybe TRBD1 (5 bases). The V end lost 7 bases, the J end lost 0 bases, and 11 bases lay between the germline ends. Germline CDR1 SGHTA, CDR2 FQGTGA. The CDR3 is 14 residues long. In DNA form, the CDR3 reads TGTGCCAGCAACTTGACAGCGAGCACAGATACGCAGTATTTT. It is translated as CASNLTASTDTQYF.

V is TRBV28 and J is TRBJ2-1; 9 bases match TRBD2. Germline V CDR1 and CDR2: MDHEN, SYDVKM. Trimming at V came to 4 bases and at J to 9 bases, leaving 13 bases not matched to a gene. The CDR3 is 16 amino acids. The CDR3 is CASSSLAGTLEAEQFF. CDR3 DNA: TGTGCCAGCAGTTCCCTAGCGGGAACCCTTGAAGCTGAGCAGTTCTTC.

The chain recombines TRBV2 with TRBJ2-1; D gene uncertain. The germline gives CDR1 SNHLY, CDR2 FYNNEI. V lost 7 bases to trimming and J lost 4 bases, with 11 bases between them. The CDR3 contains 13 residues. CDR3: CASTNNGYNEQFF. CDR3 DNA sequence: TGTGCCAGCACAAATAACGGTTACAATGAGCAGTTCTTC.

The V call is TRBV5-5, the J call TRBJ2-2, with D perhaps TRBD1 (6 bases). The CDR3 extends over 15 amino acids. The germline gives CDR1 SGHKS, CDR2 YYEKEE (reference sequence). Trimming took off 5 bases at V and 4 bases at J, with 15 bases between the two ends. CDR3 protein: CASRRQELGTGELFF. The CDR3 nucleotides read TGTGCCAGCAGGAGACAGGAGTTGGGCACCGGGGAGCTGTTTTTT.

The table lists this clonotype with many counts. The chain carries TRBV5-1 and TRBJ2-2; 8 bases line up with TRBD1. This CDR3 spans 16 amino acids. V lost 4 bases and J lost 2; bases outside the gene matches: 7. Germline V gives CDR1 SGHRS, CDR2 YFSETQ. The CDR3 spells CASSAGQVLNTGELFF. The DNA for the CDR3 is TGCGCCAGCAGCGCGGGACAGGTCCTAAACACCGGGGAGCTGTTTTTT.

There are many counts of this clonotype. The V gene is TRBV3-2, the J gene TRBJ1-6; whether TRBD1, the table's D call, matches the DNA was not checked. TRBV3-2 is reported as a pseudogene. The CDR3 totals 12 residues. The CDR3 DNA reads as TGTGCCAGCAAGTTTCAGGGTTCACCCCTCCACTTT. It translates to CASKFQGSPLHF.

The chain carries TRBV20-1 and TRBJ2-7; D gene uncertain. There are 15 residues in the CDR3. The V end was cut by 0 bases, the J end by 5 bases, with 17 bases between. From germline, CDR1 is DFQATT and CDR2 SNEGSKA (reference sequence). In DNA, the CDR3 is TGCAGTGCTAGAGATTTGAGAGGTCCGAGCAACGAGCAGTACTTC. As protein: CSARDLRGPSNEQYF.

This sequence joins TRBV19 and TRBJ2-7; D gene ambiguous. V was pared by 3 bases and J by 6 bases, with 21 bases between. This CDR3 contains 16 residues. The germline gives CDR1 LNHDA, CDR2 SQIVND (reference sequence). CDR3 bases: TGTGCCAGTAGTATTATTCTAGGAATGCAGGAAGCCGAGCAGTACTTC. Amino acids: CASSIILGMQEAEQYF.

The sample holds many counts of this clonotype. The chain employs TRBV28 and TRBJ2-3, with 9 bases identical to TRBD1. Looked up from germline, CDR1 is MDHEN and CDR2 is SYDVKM. This CDR3 has 15 residues. Losses at the gene ends were 7 bases for V and 3 bases for J; bases not matched to a gene: 8. The chain's CDR3 is CASNNRGLGTDTQYF. CDR3 sequence (DNA): TGTGCCAGCAATAACAGGGGGCTGGGGACAGATACGCAGTATTTT.

As regards this clonotype: A much larger clone lies a single base off, so this may be a read error. CDR3 in amino acids: CASTRLAGAADTQYF. CDR3 nucleotide sequence: TGTGCCAGCACTCGCCTAGCGGGAGCGGCAGATACGCAGTATTTT. This chain connects TRBV6-1 to TRBJ2-3; 10 bases are shared with TRBD2. CDR1 MNHNS and CDR2 SASEGT come from the germline V gene. The CDR3 has 15 residues. J was trimmed by 4 bases and V by 7 bases; bases with no gene match: 8.

The table lists this clonotype with a few counts. This sequence joins TRBV7-9 and TRBJ1-2; 12 bases agree with TRBD1. V dropped 7 bases and J dropped 7; count of bases not matched to a gene: 7. This CDR3 region has 14 residues. The germline gives CDR1 SEHNR, CDR2 FQNEAQ (reference sequence). The CDR3 region is CASNPGQGAGGYTF. The CDR3 coding sequence is TGTGCCAGCAACCCGGGACAGGGGGCCGGTGGCTACACCTTC.

This clonotype was seen a few times. The gene calls are TRBV14 and TRBJ2-1; D gene ambiguous. The CDR3 totals 15 residues. V was shortened by 5 bases and J by 7 bases, with 18 bases between the two germline ends. The germline gives CDR1 SGHDN, CDR2 FVKESK. CDR3 sequence reads: CASSSAVRLLNEQFF. CDR3 nucleotide sequence: TGTGCCAGCAGCTCCGCGGTTAGGCTTCTTAATGAGCAGTTCTTC.

This clonotype has a handful of counts. The rearrangement links TRBV20-1 to TRBJ1-2, with a weak D call TRBD1 (5 bases). The CDR3 extends over 16 amino acids. Trimming stripped 0 bases from V and 5 bases from J, with 19 bases between. Looked up from germline, CDR1 is DFQATT and CDR2 is SNEGSKA (reference sequence). The CDR3 spells CSARDPGRALQYGYTF. The DNA of the CDR3 is TGCAGTGCTAGAGATCCTGGCAGGGCCCTGCAGTATGGCTACACCTTC.

The V call is TRBV27, the J call TRBJ1-1; D not resolved. CDR1 is MNHEY, CDR2 SMNVEV, per germline (reference sequence). The V gene lost 2 bases and the J gene lost 3 bases, with 7 bases spanning the gap. This CDR3 is 13 amino acids long. CDR3 coding DNA: TGTGCCAGCAGTTTACGCGAGGACACTGAAGCTTTCTTT. Protein sequence: CASSLREDTEAFF.

The chain recombines TRBV15 with TRBJ2-1; D call uncertain. CDR3 size: 15 residues. The germline gives CDR1 LNHNV, CDR2 YYDKDF (reference sequence). The V gene lost 5 bases and the J gene lost 0 bases, with 11 bases spanning the gap. Here the CDR3 reads CATSGGFSSYNEQFF. The CDR3 DNA reads as TGTGCCACCAGCGGCGGATTTAGCTCCTACAATGAGCAGTTCTTC.

This clonotype was recorded at least ten times. The chain has TRBV7-8 and TRBJ1-5; D uncertain. With the DNA end fitting TRBJ2-3 better, the J assignment may be wrong. CDR3 size: 12 residues. Per germline, CDR1 SGHVS and CDR2 FQNEAQ. The CDR3 loop is CASSLSNQPQYF. As DNA, the CDR3 is TGTGCCAGCAGCCTCTCCAATCAGCCGCAGTATTTT.

This sequence joins TRBV20-1 and TRBJ1-4, with 9 bases fitting TRBD1. Germline CDR1 DFQATT, CDR2 SNEGSKA (reference sequence). Trimming took 3 bases from V and 7 from J; bases not matched to a gene: 9. This CDR3 contains 15 residues. As DNA, the CDR3 is TGCAGTGCTAGTCCCTGGACAGGGGAGGGTGAAAAACTGTTTTTT. Its protein is CSASPWTGEGEKLFF.

This clonotype was recorded many times. The chain is built from TRBV9 and TRBJ1-1, with D uncertain. Trimming pared 2 bases from V and 1 base from J, leaving 6 bases between. CDR1 is SGDLS and CDR2 is YYNGEE in the germline V gene. The CDR3 spans 13 residues. The CDR3 DNA is TGTGCCAGCAGCGTTCCACAGAACACTGAAGCTTTCTTT. Its translation is CASSVPQNTEAFF.

CDR3 DNA sequence: TGTGCCATCAGTCGGGAGAGCACAGATACGCAGTATTTT. Its translation is CAISRESTDTQYF. The chain recombines TRBV10-3 with TRBJ2-3, with a possible D match to TRBD2 (6 bases). The CDR3 is made up of 13 amino acids. Germline CDR1 ENHRY, CDR2 SYGVKD. The V and J ends lost 5 bases and 0 bases respectively, with 6 bases between them.

This clonotype was counted a few times. The chain has TRBV20-1 and TRBJ2-7, with 7 positions matching TRBD1. V dropped 5 bases and J dropped 4; count of bases not matched to a gene: 11. CDR1 and CDR2 from the germline V gene are DFQATT and SNEGSKA (reference sequence). There are 14 residues in the CDR3. CDR3 protein: CSAYGQAIGYEQYF. In DNA, the CDR3 is TGCAGTGCTTACGGACAGGCGATCGGTTACGAGCAGTACTTC.

The sample holds a few counts of this clonotype. The V and J genes are TRBV11-2 and TRBJ2-1; 12 bases map to TRBD2. Germline CDR1 SGHAT, CDR2 FQNNGV. The CDR3 spans 17 residues. The V segment lost 5 bases and the J segment 4 bases; nucleotides outside the gene matches: 9. The CDR3 sequence: CASSIGLAGNLYNEQFF. CDR3 sequence (DNA): TGTGCCAGCAGCATCGGACTAGCGGGAAACCTGTACAATGAGCAGTTCTTC.

This clonotype was detected many times. V usage is TRBV3-1 and J usage is TRBJ1-1; 12 nucleotides align to TRBD1. The CDR3 length is 16 residues. Germline loops: CDR1 LGHDT, CDR2 YNNKEL (reference sequence). Losses at the gene ends were 6 bases for V and 3 bases for J; bases not matched to a gene: 8. The CDR3 DNA sequence: TGTGCCAGCAGACCCCGGGACAGGGGGCGGGACACTGAAGCTTTCTTT. It specifies CASRPRDRGRDTEAFF.

Regarding this clonotype: A read error is possible here, since a much larger clone lies one base away. The CDR3 ends on some other residue instead of the conserved phenylalanine or tryptophan, so this is likely a read error. The gene calls are TRBV4-2 and TRBJ1-1, with TRBD1 matching 7 bases. Losses at the gene ends were 1 base for V and 2 bases for J; bases not matched to a gene: 4. CDR1 and CDR2 from the germline V gene are LGHNA and YNFKEQ. This CDR3 contains 15 residues. In DNA form, the CDR3 reads TGTGCCAGCAGCCAAGTGACAGGGAGTAACACTGAAGCTTTCTCT. Translating gives CASSQVTGSNTEAFS.